The 21 T cell receptor beta chains below come from one sample, sequenced in a study of identical twins. TCRdb re-called the 5' RACE reads with MiXCR, one entry per CDR3 protein. The sample holds 570,000 or so distinct CDR3 sequences, nearly 10% seen once. The data also belong to a second study, concerning yellow fever vaccine responses in identical twins.

The sequenced sample consisted of PBMCs. Receptor source: a woman aged 18-29 years in good health.

This chain joins TRBV4-3 and TRBJ2-7; D not resolved. V was trimmed by 3 bases and J by 4 bases, leaving 10 bases between them. The CDR3 runs to 13 residues. CDR1 LGHNA and CDR2 YSLEER come from the germline V gene. This CDR3 reads CASSQSASYEQYF. The CDR3 DNA reads as TGCGCCAGCAGCCAGTCGGCCAGTTACGAGCAGTACTTC.

This clonotype was counted between two and nine times. The chain uses TRBV20-1 and TRBJ2-2; tentative D call: TRBD1 (5 bases). Germline V CDR1 and CDR2: DFQATT, SNEGSKA (reference sequence). Trimming took 6 bases from V and 5 from J, leaving 22 bases between them. CDR3 length: 16 residues. The CDR3 protein is CSALPKGRPGTGELFF. In DNA form, the CDR3 reads TGCAGTGCCCTACCAAAGGGGCGCCCAGGGACCGGGGAGCTGTTTTTT.

The V call is TRBV6-4, the J call TRBJ1-1; D is uncertain. Trimming pared 3 bases from V and 5 bases from J, leaving 10 bases between. The CDR3 is made up of 13 amino acids. Germline CDR1 is MRHNA and CDR2 is SNTAGT. CDR3 loop: CASSETGRTEAFF. CDR3 coding DNA: TGTGCCAGCAGTGAAACGGGGAGGACTGAAGCTTTCTTT.

Only a few counts were recorded for this clonotype. The chain carries TRBV5-5 and TRBJ1-1; D remains ambiguous. V gave up 7 bases and J gave up 1 base, with 11 bases separating them. This CDR3 has 13 residues. The germline V gene has CDR1 SGHKS and CDR2 YYEKEE (reference sequence). The chain's CDR3 is CASLLLGNTEAFF. In DNA form, the CDR3 reads TGTGCCAGCCTCCTCCTGGGGAACACTGAAGCTTTCTTT.

This clonotype was found many times. V is TRBV27 and J is TRBJ2-7; D may be TRBD1 or TRBD2 (5 bases each). Germline V gene lookup returns CDR1 MNHEY and CDR2 SMNVEV (reference sequence). Deletions cut 6 bases from V and 2 bases from J, with 8 bases between. The CDR3 totals 12 residues. CDR3 DNA sequence: TGTGCCAGCAGGAGGGGACCCTACGAGCAGTACTTC. Translating gives CASRRGPYEQYF.

A few counts support this clonotype. An end of the junction does not agree with germline; a read error may underlie this. V usage is TRBV7-7 and J usage is TRBJ2-1; either TRBD1 or TRBD2 may fit D (5 bases each). Germline V gene sequence: CDR1 SSHAT, CDR2 FNYEAQ (reference sequence). CDR3 length equals 13 residues. Here the CDR3 reads CASSSKEGSSQFF. In DNA, the CDR3 is TGTGCTAGCAGCTCCAAAGAGGGGAGTTCGCAGTTCTTC. The complete variable domain, with remaining parts taken from reference TRBV7-7 and TRBJ2-1, reads GAGVSQSPRYKVTKRGQDVTLRCDPISSHATLYWYQQALGQGPEFLTYFNYEAQPDKSGLPSDRFSAERPEGSISTLTIQRTEQRDSAMYRCASSSKEGSSQFFGPGTRLTVL.

This clonotype was found a few times. V usage is TRBV20-1 and J usage is TRBJ2-5, with 12 bases identical to TRBD2. Germline V lookup: CDR1 DFQATT, CDR2 SNEGSKA (reference sequence). This CDR3 region has 14 residues. V shed 6 bases and J 5 bases; nucleotides not matched to a gene: 7. This chain's CDR3 is CSADLAGGPETQYF. The DNA for the CDR3 is TGCAGTGCCGACCTAGCGGGAGGGCCGGAGACCCAGTACTTC.

At least ten counts were recorded for this clonotype. This chain links TRBV27 with TRBJ2-6, with unresolved D. The CDR3 loop spans 16 amino acids. Germline assignment: CDR1 MNHEY and CDR2 SMNVEV (reference sequence). The V and J ends lost 2 bases and 3 bases respectively, with 11 bases between them. CDR3 amino acids: CASSLVEPYGANVLTF. DNA for the CDR3: TGTGCCAGCAGTTTAGTAGAGCCCTATGGGGCCAACGTCCTGACTTTC.

This clonotype was observed many times. CDR3: CASSRRQGSTSWEQYF. In DNA, the CDR3 is TGCGCCAGCAGCAGACGACAGGGCAGCACCAGCTGGGAGCAGTACTTC. This chain connects TRBV5-1 to TRBJ2-7; TRBD1 matches at 7 bases. Germline lookup yields CDR1 SGHRS and CDR2 YFSETQ. The CDR3 runs 16 residues. V shed 4 bases and J 7 bases; nucleotides not matched to a gene: 17.

This clonotype was counted ten times or more. The V gene is TRBV5-1, the J gene TRBJ2-1; tentatively, D is TRBD2 (5 bases). V lost 7 bases and J 0 bases, leaving 17 bases between the germline ends. CDR1 SGHRS and CDR2 YFSETQ come from the germline V gene. The CDR3 contains 16 residues. CDR3: CASSYGSYSSYNEQFF. The CDR3 nucleotides read TGCGCCAGCTCCTATGGGAGCTACAGCTCCTACAATGAGCAGTTCTTC.

This clonotype occurred many times. The chain carries TRBV5-1 and TRBJ1-5; the D gene is possibly TRBD1 (6 bases). CDR1 and CDR2 from the germline V gene are SGHRS and YFSETQ. This CDR3 has 16 amino acids. V dropped 2 bases and J dropped 1 base, with 13 bases sitting between them. CDR3 DNA: TGCGCCAGCAGCTTCTTGCCCACAGGGAGCAATCAGCCCCAGCATTTT. Its protein is CASSFLPTGSNQPQHF.

This clonotype was picked up a small number of times. This chain links TRBV6-2 or TRBV6-3 with TRBJ2-7, with 7 nucleotides matching TRBD1. The CDR3 is 14 amino acids. V lost 0 bases and J lost 3; bases outside the gene matches: 2. The germline V gene encodes CDR1 MNHEY and CDR2 SVGEGT. The CDR3 DNA sequence: TGTGCCAGCAGTTACTCGGGGACAGTCTACGAGCAGTACTTC. Translation: CASSYSGTVYEQYF.

This clonotype appeared a few times. Given the absence of the conserved phenylalanine or tryptophan at the CDR3 end, a read error is likely. The DNA is left out, because the CDR3 cannot be placed on it with certainty; the CDR3 is given as TCRdb lists it. The chain combines TRBV12-3 or TRBV12-4 with TRBJ2-3; the table calls TRBD2, which could not be checked here. From its first to its last residue, the CDR3 has 14 amino acids. CDR3 region: CASSSWTSGGKFTL.

J is TRBJ1-5 and V is TRBV30; no firm D call. There are 13 residues in the CDR3. The V end was cut by 4 bases, the J end by 3 bases, with 10 bases between. CDR1 GTSNPN and CDR2 SVGIG come from the germline V gene (reference sequence). The CDR3 protein is CAWNHGVNQPQHF. The CDR3 DNA is TGTGCCTGGAATCACGGGGTCAATCAGCCCCAGCATTTT.

The rearrangement joins TRBV29-1 to TRBJ2-2; no definite D call. V lost 4 bases and J 2 bases, leaving 5 bases between the germline ends. The CDR3 sequence is 12 residues long. The germline gives CDR1 SQVTM, CDR2 ANQGSEA. DNA for the CDR3: TGCAGCGTTGCTTATAACACCGGGGAGCTGTTTTTT. This sequence encodes CSVAYNTGELFF.

The chain uses TRBV12-3 or TRBV12-4 and TRBJ1-2; tentative D call: TRBD1 (5 bases). This CDR3 comprises 14 residues. Trimming took 5 bases from V and 3 from J, leaving 13 bases between them. CDR3 sequence reads: CASSKGDSYYGYTF. The CDR3 bases are TGTGCCAGCAGTAAGGGTGACAGCTACTATGGCTACACCTTC.

The chain combines TRBV5-1 with TRBJ2-2; D might be TRBD2 (6 bases). The V and J ends lost 4 bases and 2 bases respectively, with 12 bases between them. CDR1 and CDR2 from the germline V gene are SGHRS and YFSETQ. CDR3 size: 15 residues. The CDR3 nucleotides are TGCGCCAGCAGCCGGGAGACAGTTAACACCGGGGAGCTGTTTTTT. Amino acid sequence: CASSRETVNTGELFF.

This clonotype has more than one count but fewer than ten. The chain employs TRBV6-5 and TRBJ2-3; D gene uncertain. The V gene's germline CDR1 is MNHEY and CDR2 SVGAGI. Trimming removed 2 bases from V and 0 bases from J, with 9 bases in between. The CDR3 runs to 15 residues. This CDR3 reads CASSYLGPSTDTQYF. CDR3 DNA: TGTGCCAGCAGTTACCTGGGCCCTAGCACAGATACGCAGTATTTT.

This clonotype was seen ten or more times. The chain recombines TRBV7-6 with TRBJ2-3; D not resolved. V lost 5 bases and J lost 4, with 13 bases in between. The CDR3 covers 14 residues. Per the germline V gene, CDR1 is SGHVS and CDR2 is FNYEAQ. The CDR3 DNA follows: TGTGCCAGCAGCACCCGCAGCTTTTCAGATACGCAGTATTTT. It specifies CASSTRSFSDTQYF.

The chain joins TRBV12-5 to TRBJ2-1, with 7 bases aligning to TRBD1. The CDR3 is 16 residues long. Germline-derived CDR1 and CDR2 are LGHNT and FRNRAP. V was clipped by 1 base and J by 3 bases; unmatched bases: 6. The CDR3 DNA follows: TGTGCTAGTGGTTTGGGACAGGGATTTGACTACAATGAGCAGTTCTTC. Its translation: CASGLGQGFDYNEQFF.

This clonotype was counted between two and nine times. This chain connects TRBV18 to TRBJ2-7, with D unresolved. Germline V CDR1 and CDR2: KGHSH, LQKENI. The CDR3 covers 14 residues. V was pared by 1 base and J by 5 bases, with 12 bases between. CDR3 sequence: CASSPRGVEDEQYF. CDR3 sequence (DNA): TGTGCCAGCTCACCACGTGGGGTTGAGGACGAGCAGTACTTC.